These T cell receptor beta chains were read from a single sample in a study of blood T cell repertoires in COVID-19. The method was immunoSEQ multiplex PCR; TCRdb's version includes in-frame clones alone and lacks a portion of them. The sample contains 90,000 or so clones, 72% of which appear only once. Input material: peripheral blood. The receptor set was obtained from a woman aged 60-75 years in a cohort sampled during active or convalescent COVID-19. Each CDR3 is given with its conserved first and last residue. D genes are given only for firm matches. Expanded clones are given a class, and other clones once, few, many or no size at all.

abundance | d_gene | j_gene | v_gene | CDR3nt | CDR3aa
- | TRBD2 | TRBJ2-2 | TRBV18 | TGTGCCAGCTCACCACCCACGGGGGGGCCGAACACCGGGGAGCTGTTTTTT | CASSPPTGGPNTGELFF
- | TRBD2 | TRBJ2-1 | TRBV5-1 | TGCGCCAGCAGCTTGGGACTAGCGGGGGGCAATGAGCAGTTCTTC | CASSLGLAGGNEQFF
few | TRBD1 | TRBJ2-4 | TRBV6-5 | TGTGCCAGCAGCCGACAGGGGGCCAAAAACATTCAGTACTTC | CASSRQGAKNIQYF
- | TRBD1 | TRBJ1-6 | TRBV10-3 | TGTGCCATCAAGGGGGGGACAGGGATACGTTCACCCCTCCACTTT | CAIKGGTGIRSPLHF
- | TRBD1 | TRBJ1-2 | TRBV5-1 | TGCGCCAGCAGCCCGACGCCGCAGGGGGCGCGGGTTGGCTACACCTTC | CASSPTPQGARVGYTF
- | - | TRBJ1-5 | TRBV6-5 | TGTGCCAGCAGTTCCCAGGGTGGGAATCAGCCCCAGCATTTT | CASSSQGGNQPQHF
- | - | TRBJ2-1 | TRBV19 | TGTGCCAGTAGTTGGGCAGACCTGAGCTCCTACAATGAGCAGTTCTTC | CASSWADLSSYNEQFF
- | - | TRBJ2-1 | TRBV3-1/TRBV3-2 | TGTGCCAGCAGCCAAGATATGGGGGCCATCAACTACAATGAGCAGTTCTTC | CASSQDMGAINYNEQFF
- | TRBD2 | TRBJ2-3 | TRBV10-3 | TGTGCCATCAGTGTAGCTAGCGGGGGCCTAAGCACAGATACGCAGTATTTT | CAISVASGGLSTDTQYF
- | TRBD1 | TRBJ2-7 | TRBV5-6 | TGTGCCAGCAGCCTACGGACAGGGACCTGGGTCGAGCAGTACTTC | CASSLRTGTWVEQYF
once | - | TRBJ1-5 | TRBV30 | TGTGCCTGGAATATTGGGCAGATCAATCAGCCCCAGCATTTT | CAWNIGQINQPQHF
- | - | TRBJ1-2 | TRBV12-3/TRBV12-4 | TGTGCCAGCAGTTTGGGCAGGGTTGGCTACACCTTC | CASSLGRVGYTF
- | - | TRBJ2-7 | TRBV6-6 | TGTGCCAGCAGTTTCGACAGCGTCTCCTACGAGCAGTACTTC | CASSFDSVSYEQYF
- | - | TRBJ1-6 | TRBV4-2 | TGTGCCAGCAGCCAAGATCAGGCCAGTAGTTCACCCCTCCACTTT | CASSQDQASSSPLHF
- | - | TRBJ2-5 | TRBV4-3 | TGCGCCAGCAGCCAAGCCCAGAGGGGGGGCCCTTACCAAGAGACCCAGTACTTC | CASSQAQRGGPYQETQYF
few | TRBD2 | TRBJ2-3 | TRBV7-2 | TGTGCCAGCAGCTTATTCGGGGGGGGTGGCACAGATACGCAGTATTTT | CASSLFGGGGTDTQYF
few | TRBD1 | TRBJ2-1 | TRBV11-3 | TGTGCCAGCAGCTTAAGGGACAGATACAATGAGCAGTTCTTC | CASSLRDRYNEQFF
- | - | TRBJ2-5 | TRBV3-1/TRBV3-2 | TGTGCCAGCAGCCAAGATGGGCTTGGGTGCTTACAAGAGACCCAGTACTTC | CASSQDGLGCLQETQYF
- | - | TRBJ1-2 | TRBV10-3 | TGTGCCATCAGCAAAGACAGGATTGATGGCTACACCTTC | CAISKDRIDGYTF
- | TRBD2 | TRBJ2-3 | TRBV10-1 | TGCGCCAGCAGTGGACTAGCGGGGGGTTGGAACACAGATACGCAGTATTTT | CASSGLAGGWNTDTQYF
- | - | TRBJ1-1 | TRBV5-1 | TGCGCCAGCAGCTTGACAACCCACACTGAAGCTTTCTTT | CASSLTTHTEAFF
- | TRBD2 | TRBJ2-5 | TRBV11-3 | TGTGCCAGCAGCTCAACTAGCGGGGGGCCGGAGACCCAGTACTTC | CASSSTSGGPETQYF
- | TRBD2 | TRBJ2-3 | TRBV24-1 | TGTGCCACCCATTCAAGCGGGGGGAATTCCGCTACGCAGTATTTT | CATHSSGGNSATQYF